This TCR beta chain was observed in a study of blood T cell repertoires in COVID-19. The method was immunoSEQ multiplex PCR; TCRdb's version includes in-frame clones alone and lacks a portion of them. The sample has fewer than 400,000 clones, roughly 90% seen once; the top ten hold almost 4%. Trimming cost V 6 bases and J 7 bases, with 12 bases left between them. The CDR3 extends over 12 amino acids. Germline V lookup: CDR1 LNHDA, CDR2 SQIVND (reference sequence). The clonotype was recovered from a woman under 40 who had been exposed to COVID-19. The source material was PBMCs or T cells enriched from blood (not recorded which). The V gene is TRBV19, the J gene TRBJ1-1, with D hard to call. CDR3 sequence reads: CASRSGRYEAFF. CDR3 nucleotides: TGTGCCAGTAGGTCTGGCAGATATGAAGCTTTCTTT.